Listed here are 18 T cell receptor beta chains from one sample, sequenced in a study of blood T cell repertoires in COVID-19. The assay was immunoSEQ multiplex PCR, and TCRdb's table has in-frame clones only and misses some. In the table there are tens of thousands of clones, approximately 83% of which are singletons. Material: peripheral blood. The receptor set was obtained from an older woman with acute or convalescent COVID-19.

The V gene is TRBV11-2, the J gene TRBJ2-5, with 7 bases matching TRBD2. After removal of 5 bases from V and 8 bases from J, the junction contained 11 bases not matched to a gene. Germline CDR1 and CDR2: SGHAT and FQNNGV. The CDR3 is made up of 14 amino acids. CDR3 residues: CASSPWEGLGTQYF. The CDR3, as DNA: TGTGCCAGCAGCCCCTGGGAGGGCCTGGGTACCCAGTACTTC.

The V call is TRBV6-6, the J call TRBJ2-1; TRBD2 aligns across 10 bases. With 5 bases clipped from V and 6 bases from J, the junction kept 19 bases outside the gene matches. CDR3 length: 19 amino acids. In germline, CDR1 is MNHNY, CDR2 SVGAGI (reference sequence). CDR3 DNA: TGTGCCAGCAGTCAAAGGGGACTAGCGTACTCACTACAGGTCAATGAGCAGTTCTTC. Protein sequence: CASSQRGLAYSLQVNEQFF.

V gene TRBV10-3 combines with J gene TRBJ2-1, with D uncertain. Trimming took 0 bases from V and 7 from J, leaving 4 bases between them. This CDR3 comprises 12 residues. The germline CDR1 and CDR2 sequences are ENHRY and SYGVKD. This CDR3 is CAISESRNEQFF. For the CDR3, the DNA is TGTGCCATCAGTGAGTCCCGTAATGAGCAGTTCTTC.

The J gene is TRBJ1-1, the V gene TRBV27; D is unresolved. CDR3 size: 16 residues. Trimming left V 3 bases short and J 1 base short, with 15 bases between. Germline lookup yields CDR1 MNHEY and CDR2 SMNVEV (reference sequence). The chain's CDR3 is CASSFLSQRGNTEAFF. The CDR3 coding sequence is TGTGCCAGCAGTTTCTTATCACAGCGGGGGAACACTGAAGCTTTCTTT.

The chain recombines TRBV7-8 with TRBJ2-3; D is possibly TRBD2 (7 bases). V lost 5 bases and J lost 3, with 15 bases in between. The germline gives CDR1 SGHVS, CDR2 FQNEAQ. There are 15 residues in the CDR3. CDR3 loop: CASSPEGGRTDTQYF. DNA of the CDR3: TGTGCCAGCAGCCCAGAGGGGGGGCGGACAGATACGCAGTATTTT.

The chain carries TRBV18 and TRBJ1-5; TRBD1 aligns across 7 bases. CDR1 and CDR2 (germline): KGHSH, LQKENI. The CDR3 runs 14 residues. V shed 5 bases and J 6 bases; nucleotides not matched to a gene: 7. In DNA, the CDR3 is TGTGCCAGCTCATCGACAGGGCAGGGTCAGCCCCAGCATTTT. This gives the protein CASSSTGQGQPQHF. Full variable domain (outside the CDR3, taken from reference TRBV18 and TRBJ1-5): NAGVMQNPRHLVRRRGQEARLRCSPMKGHSHVYWYRQLPEEGLKFMVYLQKENIIDESGMPKERFSAEFPKEGPSILRIQQVVRGDSAAYFCASSSTGQGQPQHFGDGTRLSIL.

The V and J genes are TRBV18 and TRBJ1-2; tentative D call: TRBD1 (6 bases). This CDR3 has 13 residues. Germline CDR1 is KGHSH and CDR2 is LQKENI. Deletions cut 4 bases from V and 8 bases from J, with 14 bases between. The CDR3 is CASSQGGRDGYTF. The CDR3 DNA is TGTGCCAGCTCACAAGGGGGTCGGGACGGCTACACCTTC.

V gene TRBV4-1 combines with J gene TRBJ1-1; 8 bases match TRBD1. After removal of 4 bases from V and 8 bases from J, the junction contained 12 bases not matched to a gene. Per germline, CDR1 MGHRA and CDR2 YSYEKL. The CDR3 is made up of 15 amino acids. CDR3 loop: CASSRSDRVLREAFF. In DNA, the CDR3 is TGCGCCAGCAGCCGATCGGACAGGGTGCTCCGGGAAGCTTTCTTT.

V usage is TRBV7-2 and J usage is TRBJ1-2, with TRBD1 matching 7 bases. Per the germline V gene, CDR1 is SGHTA and CDR2 is FQGNSA. The junction had 11 bases not matched to a gene; V was cut back by 5 bases and J by 8 bases. This CDR3 comprises 14 residues. For the CDR3, the DNA is TGTGCCAGCAGCCCCCGGGACAGTATGCGCGGCTACACCTTC. Amino acid sequence: CASSPRDSMRGYTF. Using reference TRBV7-2 and TRBJ1-2 for the parts outside the CDR3, the full variable domain is GAGVSQSPSNKVTEKGKDVELRCDPISGHTALYWYRQSLGQGLEFLIYFQGNSAPDKSGLPSDRFSAERTGGSVSTLTIQRTQQEDSAVYLCASSPRDSMRGYTFGSGTRLTVV.

The chain has TRBV3-1 (or the pseudogene TRBV3-2) and TRBJ2-1, with D tentatively TRBD2 (5 bases). V was cut by 2 bases and J by 7 bases, with 15 bases left in between. CDR3 size: 15 residues. Germline CDR1 LGHDT, CDR2 YNNKEL (reference sequence). The CDR3 here is CASSQRGSSVNEQFF. In DNA, the CDR3 is TGTGCCAGCAGCCAACGGGGATCCTCGGTGAATGAGCAGTTCTTC.

The V gene is TRBV5-4, the J gene TRBJ2-5, with TRBD2 matching 16 bases. The CDR3 is made up of 15 amino acids. The trim removed 3 bases at V and 5 bases at J, leaving 1 base unmatched. Germline V gene data show CDR1 as SGHNT and CDR2 as YYREEE (reference sequence). The CDR3 coding sequence is TGTGCCAGCAGCTGGGGACTAGCGGGGGGGGAGACCCAGTACTTC. Translated: CASSWGLAGGETQYF.

There are a few counts of this clone. The genes are TRBV5-4 and TRBJ2-7; no clear D gene. Trimming shortened V by 4 bases and J by 6 bases, and 14 bases separated the two germline ends. Germline V lookup: CDR1 SGHNT, CDR2 YYREEE (reference sequence). The CDR3 sequence is 13 residues long. The CDR3 DNA follows: TGTGCCAGCAGCCCCCAGGCAGGCCGCGAGCAGTACTTC. Translation: CASSPQAGREQYF.

The chain combines TRBV7-2 with TRBJ2-5; D perhaps matches TRBD2 (6 bases). Germline values: CDR1 SGHTA, CDR2 FQGNSA. Trimming left V 5 bases short and J 6 bases short, with 13 bases between. The CDR3 length is 13 residues. CDR3 loop: CASSILALKTQYF. Written as DNA, the CDR3 is TGTGCCAGCAGCATACTAGCTCTGAAGACCCAGTACTTC. The variable domain in full, with the rest retrieved from reference TRBV7-2 and TRBJ2-5, is GAGVSQSPSNKVTEKGKDVELRCDPISGHTALYWYRQSLGQGLEFLIYFQGNSAPDKSGLPSDRFSAERTGGSVSTLTIQRTQQEDSAVYLCASSILALKTQYFGPGTRLLVL.

The V call is TRBV29-1, the J call TRBJ1-1, with D hard to call. This CDR3 is built from 13 residues. V lost 6 bases, J lost 0 bases, and 11 bases lay in between. Per germline, CDR1 SQVTM and CDR2 ANQGSEA. CDR3 loop: CSVSKSLNTEAFF. DNA of the CDR3: TGCAGCGTGTCAAAGAGCTTGAACACTGAAGCTTTCTTT.

The chain combines TRBV5-1 with TRBJ1-1; D remains unclear. Germline V gene lookup returns CDR1 SGHRS and CDR2 YFSETQ. V dropped 1 base and J dropped 0 bases, with 10 bases sitting between them. This CDR3 spans 15 amino acids. The chain's CDR3 is CASSLRSQLNTEAFF. CDR3 coding DNA: TGCGCCAGCAGCTTGCGTAGCCAGCTGAACACTGAAGCTTTCTTT.

A few counts support this clone. This rearrangement joins TRBV7-9 to TRBJ2-7; TRBD2 matches 7 bases. Trimming took 4 bases from V and 7 from J; bases not matched to a gene: 7. Germline V lookup: CDR1 SEHNR, CDR2 FQNEAQ (reference sequence). CDR3 length: 13 residues. CDR3 region: CASSSRGTGEQYF. CDR3 in DNA: TGTGCCAGCAGCTCGCGGGGGACCGGAGAGCAGTACTTC.

The chain joins TRBV10-2 to TRBJ2-3; 13 positions agree with TRBD2. This CDR3 spans 19 amino acids. V gave up 2 bases and J gave up 4 bases; unmatched junction bases: 12. The germline V gene has CDR1 WSHSY and CDR2 SAAADI. CDR3 in DNA: TGCGCCAGCAGTGAGCCGCGACTAGCGGGAGGCAGCAGGTCAGATACGCAGTATTTT. Encoded protein: CASSEPRLAGGSRSDTQYF.

The chain employs TRBV7-8 and TRBJ1-1; no clear D gene. The V end was cut by 3 bases, the J end by 1 base, with 9 bases between. Germline V gene data show CDR1 as SGHVS and CDR2 as FQNEAQ. The CDR3 is made up of 14 amino acids. The CDR3 DNA reads TGTGCCAGCAGCTTGTCAGCAGGGAACACTGAAGCTTTCTTT. Translating gives CASSLSAGNTEAFF. Based on the CDR3 plus reference TRBV7-8 and TRBJ1-1, the full variable domain is GAGVSQSPRYKVAKRGQDVALRCDPISGHVSLFWYQQALGQGPEFLTYFQNEAQLDKSGLPSDRFFAERPEGSVSTLKIQRTQQEDSAVYLCASSLSAGNTEAFFGQGTRLTVV.